The entry below describes one TCR beta chain. Authors' analysis steps: Reference gene primer amplification yielded estimated nucleated cell counts. TCRdb's table, derived via immunoSEQ multiplex PCR, lists solely in-frame clones and lacks some. The V and J calls and clone size come from that table; D and trimming were worked out from the DNA. Here the sample spans over 100,000 clones, more than 65% being singletons. These data belong to a study of blood T cell repertoires in COVID-19. In the study overall: Samples of COVID-19 (acute and convalescent) were obtained from the United States, Italy and Spain. T cells, B-cell-depleted T cells, or PBMCs supplied cDNA or gDNA.

CDR1 is SEHNR, CDR2 FQNEAQ, per germline (reference sequence). Trimming at V came to 2 bases and at J to 6 bases, leaving 8 bases not matched to a gene. The CDR3 length is 16 residues. This sequence was found in a woman aged 80 or over with active or convalescent COVID-19. The sample consisted of peripheral blood. The V gene is TRBV7-9, the J gene TRBJ2-2; 8 positions match TRBD2. CDR3 DNA: TGTGCCAGCAGCTTATTTGCCGGGAGGGCCCCCGGGGAGCTGTTTTTT. Protein: CASSLFAGRAPGELFF. Full variable domain (missing parts from reference TRBV7-9 and TRBJ2-2): DTGVSQNPRHKITKRGQNVTFRCDPISEHNRLYWYRQTLGQGPEFLTYFQNEAQLEKSRLLSDRFSAERPKGSFSTLEIQRTEQGDSAMYLCASSLFAGRAPGELFFGEGSRLTVL.